These 6 T cell receptor beta chains were all obtained from the same sample, sequenced in a study of shared clonotypes between healthy human individuals. Using immunoSEQ multiplex PCR, the repertoire was profiled, and TCRdb retains in-frame clones only, with some absent. The sample consists of about 1.4 million clones, roughly 95% of them appearing once. Sequenced: naive CD4+ T cells sorted from blood. Documented subset: CD45RA+ positively selected. These receptors were obtained from a man in his thirties or forties in good health.

This clone came up once. The rearrangement uses TRBV18 and TRBJ1-5, with D hard to call. The length of the CDR3 is 13 residues. V was cut by 8 bases and J by 3 bases, with 11 bases left in between. Per germline, CDR1 KGHSH and CDR2 LQKENI. This chain's CDR3 is CASRLDDNQPQHF. CDR3 coding DNA: TGTGCCAGCCGCTTGGACGACAATCAGCCCCAGCATTTT.

To note about this clone: Within the sample, other DNA sequences also encode this same CDR3. The chain joins TRBV5-4 to TRBJ2-2, with TRBD2 as a possible D gene (5 bases). The germline V gene has CDR1 SGHNT and CDR2 YYREEE (reference sequence). This CDR3 comprises 13 residues. Trimming removed 0 bases at V and 6 bases at J, with 6 bases between. In DNA form, the CDR3 reads TGTGCCAGCAGCTTGGGAGGGCCCGGGGAGCTGTTTTTT. It codes for CASSLGGPGELFF.

This rearrangement joins TRBV14 to TRBJ1-4; D gene ambiguous. V was shortened by 4 bases and J by 0 bases, with 12 bases between the two germline ends. Per germline, CDR1 SGHDN and CDR2 FVKESK. The CDR3 runs to 16 residues. CDR3 sequence (DNA): TGTGCCAGCAGCCTCCACAACAGTGCAACTAATGAAAAACTGTTTTTT. Translating gives CASSLHNSATNEKLFF.

The V call is TRBV15, the J call TRBJ2-1; D is perhaps TRBD1 (6 bases). V dropped 5 bases and J dropped 4 bases, with 12 bases sitting between them. The CDR3 loop spans 14 amino acids. The germline V gene encodes CDR1 LNHNV and CDR2 YYDKDF (reference sequence). DNA of the CDR3: TGTGCCACCAGCTCCCTGGACAGTTACAATGAGCAGTTCTTC. It specifies CATSSLDSYNEQFF.

A single count supports this clone. The same CDR3 is also encoded by other DNA sequences in this sample. This chain links TRBV5-1 with TRBJ2-1; maybe TRBD2 (6 bases). V shed 2 bases and J shed 0 bases, with 12 bases lying between them. This CDR3 contains 16 residues. CDR1 is SGHRS, CDR2 YFSETQ, per germline. The DNA of the CDR3 is TGCGCCAGCAGCTTTGGTGGAGGGAGCTCCTACAATGAGCAGTTCTTC. Translated: CASSFGGGSSYNEQFF.

This chain links TRBV11-2 with TRBJ2-3; no clear D. The V gene lost 1 base and the J gene lost 2 bases, with 4 bases spanning the gap. In germline, CDR1 is SGHAT, CDR2 FQNNGV. CDR3 length equals 13 residues. CDR3 bases: TGTGCCAGCAGCTTAGGTCACACAGATACGCAGTATTTT. Residues: CASSLGHTDTQYF.